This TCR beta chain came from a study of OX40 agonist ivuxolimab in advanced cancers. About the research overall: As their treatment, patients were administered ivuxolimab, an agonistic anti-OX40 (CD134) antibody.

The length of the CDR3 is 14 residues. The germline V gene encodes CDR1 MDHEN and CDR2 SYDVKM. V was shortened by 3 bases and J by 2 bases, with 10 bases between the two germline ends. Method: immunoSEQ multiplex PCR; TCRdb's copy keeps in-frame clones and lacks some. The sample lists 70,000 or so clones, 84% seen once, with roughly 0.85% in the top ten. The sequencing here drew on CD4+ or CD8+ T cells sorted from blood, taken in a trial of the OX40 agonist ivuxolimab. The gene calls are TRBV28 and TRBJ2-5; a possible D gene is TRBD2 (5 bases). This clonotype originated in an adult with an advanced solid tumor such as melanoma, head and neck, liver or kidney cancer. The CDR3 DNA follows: TGTGCCAGCAGTTTCGGGTCGGGACAAGAGACCCAGTACTTC. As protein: CASSFGSGQETQYF.